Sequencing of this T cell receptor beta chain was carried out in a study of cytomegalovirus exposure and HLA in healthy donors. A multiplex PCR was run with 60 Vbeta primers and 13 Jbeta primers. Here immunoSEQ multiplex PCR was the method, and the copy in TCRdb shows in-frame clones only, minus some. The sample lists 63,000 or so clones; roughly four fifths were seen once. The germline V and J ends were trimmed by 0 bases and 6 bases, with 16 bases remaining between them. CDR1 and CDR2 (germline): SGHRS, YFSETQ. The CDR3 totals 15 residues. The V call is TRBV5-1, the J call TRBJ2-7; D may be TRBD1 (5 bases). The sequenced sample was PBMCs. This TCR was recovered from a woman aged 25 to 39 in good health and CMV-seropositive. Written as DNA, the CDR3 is TGCGCCAGCAGCTTGGACCCCTCAGGGAAGGGCGAGCAGTACTTC. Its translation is CASSLDPSGKGEQYF.